This T cell receptor (beta chain) was captured by sequencing in a study of cytomegalovirus exposure and HLA in healthy donors. Germline loops: CDR1 LNHNV, CDR2 YYDKDF (reference sequence). The CDR3 is 14 residues long. The junction had 13 bases not matched to a gene; V was cut back by 9 bases and J by 8 bases. PCR was performed using 60 Vbeta and 13 Jbeta primers. Measured with immunoSEQ multiplex PCR; TCRdb has only the in-frame clones, and not every one. Here the sample spans around 190,000 clones, roughly 79% being singletons. This TCR was sampled from a woman younger than 35 in good health and CMV-seronegative. The chain couples TRBV15 to TRBJ1-2; TRBD1 agrees at 9 bases. The sample consisted of PBMCs. CDR3: CATDKGTGREGYTF. The CDR3 DNA is TGTGCCACTGATAAGGGGACAGGGAGAGAGGGCTACACCTTC. The variable domain in full, with the rest retrieved from reference TRBV15 and TRBJ1-2, is DAMVIQNPRYQVTQFGKPVTLSCSQTLNHNVMYWYQQKSSQAPKLLFHYYDKDFNNEADTPDNFQSRRPNTSFCFLDIRSPGLGDTAMYLCATDKGTGREGYTFGSGTRLTVV.